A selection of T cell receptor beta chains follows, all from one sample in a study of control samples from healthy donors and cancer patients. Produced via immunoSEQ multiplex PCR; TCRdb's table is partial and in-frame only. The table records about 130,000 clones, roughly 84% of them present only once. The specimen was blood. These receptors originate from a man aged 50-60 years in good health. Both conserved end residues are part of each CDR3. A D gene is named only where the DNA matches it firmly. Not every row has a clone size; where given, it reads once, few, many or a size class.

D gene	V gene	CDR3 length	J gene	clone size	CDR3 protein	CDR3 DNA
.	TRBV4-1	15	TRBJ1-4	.	CASSPRITTNEKLFF	TGCGCCAGCAGCCCCCGGATCACAACTAATGAAAAACTGTTTTTT
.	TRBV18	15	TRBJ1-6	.	CASSPWSVNNSPLHF	TGTGCCAGCTCACCGTGGTCAGTAAATAATTCACCCCTCCACTTT
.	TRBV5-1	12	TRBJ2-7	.	CASSLNYGEQYF	TGCGCCAGCAGCTTGAATTACGGGGAGCAGTACTTC
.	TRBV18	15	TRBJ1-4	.	CASSPSYGGAWELFF	TGTGCCAGCTCACCGTCTTATGGGGGCGCGTGGGAACTGTTTTTT
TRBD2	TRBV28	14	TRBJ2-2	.	CASSPGGNTGELFF	TGTGCCAGCAGTCCGGGGGGGAACACCGGGGAGCTGTTTTTT
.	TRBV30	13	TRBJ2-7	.	CAWSQFRGYEQYF	TGTGCCTGGAGTCAATTCCGGGGCTACGAGCAGTACTTC
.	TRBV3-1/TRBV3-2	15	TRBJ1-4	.	CASSYRQALGEKLFF	TGTGCCAGCAGCTACCGACAGGCCCTGGGGGAAAAACTGTTTTTT
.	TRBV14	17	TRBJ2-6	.	CASSPPLGGSGANVLTF	TGTGCCAGCAGCCCACCTCTAGGGGGTTCTGGGGCCAACGTCCTGACTTTC
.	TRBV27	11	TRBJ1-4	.	CASSRGEKLFF	TGTGCCAGCAGTCGGGGTGAAAAACTGTTTTTT
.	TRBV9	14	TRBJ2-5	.	CASALGANQETQYF	TGTGCCAGCGCGCTCGGGGCGAACCAAGAGACCCAGTACTTC
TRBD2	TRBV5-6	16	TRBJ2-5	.	CASSLLSGGDSKTQYF	TGTGCCAGCAGCTTACTTAGCGGGGGGGATTCAAAGACCCAGTACTTC
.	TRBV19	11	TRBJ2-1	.	CASSKRDEQFF	TGTGCCAGTAGTAAGCGTGATGAGCAGTTCTTC
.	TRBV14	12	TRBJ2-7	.	CASSTGYDEQYF	TGTGCCAGCAGTACAGGGTACGACGAGCAGTACTTC
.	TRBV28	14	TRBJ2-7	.	CASSLIVRGYEQYF	TGTGCCAGCAGTTTAATCGTCAGGGGCTACGAGCAGTACTTC
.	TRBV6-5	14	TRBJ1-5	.	CASSYDRTNQPQHF	TGTGCCAGCAGTTACGACAGAACCAATCAGCCCCAGCATTTT
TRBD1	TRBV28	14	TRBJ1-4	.	CASSLDRVDEKLFF	TGTGCCAGCAGTTTGGACAGGGTTGATGAAAAACTGTTTTTT
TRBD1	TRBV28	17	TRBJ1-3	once	CASSPSPPTGSGNTIYF	TGTGCCAGCAGTCCCTCTCCGCCGACAGGGTCAGGAAACACCATATATTTT
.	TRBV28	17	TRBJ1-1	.	CASSLPTPPARNTEAFF	TGTGCCAGCAGTTTACCTACCCCACCGGCGCGGAACACTGAAGCTTTCTTT
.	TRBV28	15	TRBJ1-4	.	CASSTNRATNEKLFF	TGTGCCAGCAGTACAAACAGAGCAACTAATGAAAAACTGTTTTTT
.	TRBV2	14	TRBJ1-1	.	CANRLLGGNTEAFF	TGTGCCAACCGACTGTTGGGTGGGAACACTGAAGCTTTCTTT
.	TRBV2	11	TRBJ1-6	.	CASSGTSPLHF	TGTGCCTCATCAGGGACCTCACCCCTCCACTTT
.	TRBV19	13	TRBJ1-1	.	CASSIGLHTEAFF	TGTGCCAGTAGTATTGGTTTGCACACTGAAGCTTTCTTT
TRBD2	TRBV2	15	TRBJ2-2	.	CASRGTNANTGELFF	TGTGCCAGCAGGGGGACTAACGCGAACACCGGGGAGCTGTTTTTT
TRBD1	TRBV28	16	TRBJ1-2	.	CASSSHGTGRSYGYTF	TGTGCCAGCAGTTCCCACGGGACAGGGAGAAGCTATGGCTACACCTTC
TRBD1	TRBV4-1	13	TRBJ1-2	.	CASSWTGNYGYTF	TGCGCCAGCAGCTGGACAGGAAACTATGGCTACACCTTC
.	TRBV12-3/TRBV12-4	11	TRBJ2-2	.	CASWGLGELFF	TGTGCCAGCTGGGGGCTCGGGGAGCTGTTTTTT
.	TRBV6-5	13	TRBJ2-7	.	CASSTGNGYEQYF	TGTGCCAGCAGTACAGGGAACGGATACGAGCAGTACTTC
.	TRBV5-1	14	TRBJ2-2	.	CASSLGLSTGELFF	TGCGCCAGCAGCTTGGGGCTTAGCACCGGGGAGCTGTTTTTT
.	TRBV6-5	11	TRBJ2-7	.	CASRDGYEQYF	TGTGCCAGCAGGGACGGCTACGAGCAGTACTTC
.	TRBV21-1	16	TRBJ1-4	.	CASSIGTGGSGEKLFF	TGTGCCAGCAGCATAGGGACAGGGGGCTCCGGTGAAAAACTGTTTTTT
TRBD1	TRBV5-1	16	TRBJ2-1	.	CASSLPGQGGLNEQFF	TGCGCCAGCAGCTTGCCGGGACAGGGGGGTCTCAATGAGCAGTTCTTC
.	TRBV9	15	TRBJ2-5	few	CASSVEGEWSETQYF	TGTGCCAGCAGCGTAGAAGGCGAGTGGTCCGAGACCCAGTACTTC
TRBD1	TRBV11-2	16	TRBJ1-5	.	CASSLGVGQDTQPQHF	TGTGCCAGCAGCTTGGGGGTGGGACAGGACACTCAGCCCCAGCATTTT
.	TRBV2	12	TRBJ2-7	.	CASMGNLYEQYF	TGTGCCAGCATGGGAAACCTCTACGAGCAGTACTTC
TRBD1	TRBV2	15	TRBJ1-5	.	CASRGTGGSSEAQHF	TGTGCCAGCAGGGGGACAGGGGGGTCTTCTGAGGCCCAGCATTTT
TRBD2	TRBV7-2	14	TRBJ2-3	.	CASSSRAGGDTQYF	TGTGCCAGCAGCTCCAGGGCGGGGGGGGATACGCAGTATTTT
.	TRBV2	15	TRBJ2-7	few	CASSPRDTRKYEQYF	TGTGCCAGCAGTCCCCGGGACACCAGAAAATACGAGCAGTACTTC
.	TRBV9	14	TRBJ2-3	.	CASSVGRARDTQYF	TGTGCCAGCAGCGTAGGGCGGGCGAGGGATACGCAGTATTTT
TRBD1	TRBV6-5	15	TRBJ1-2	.	CASSSTGLLDYGYTF	TGTGCCAGCAGTTCGACAGGGCTTTTGGACTATGGCTACACCTTC
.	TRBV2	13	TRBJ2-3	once	CASRAGARDTQYF	TGTGCCAGCAGGGCAGGGGCGAGGGATACGCAGTATTTT
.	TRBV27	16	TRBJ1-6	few	CASSLSRGYPNSPLHF	TGTGCCAGCAGTTTATCGAGGGGGTACCCAAATTCACCCCTCCACTTT
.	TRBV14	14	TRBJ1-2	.	CASSQQFPLDGYTF	TGTGCCAGCAGCCAACAGTTTCCGTTGGATGGCTACACCTTC
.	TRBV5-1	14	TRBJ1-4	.	CASSLRGTNEKLFF	TGCGCCAGCAGCTTGAGAGGTACTAATGAAAAACTGTTTTTT
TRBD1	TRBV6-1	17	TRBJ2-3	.	CASSEEGTEASTDTQYF	TGTGCCAGCAGTGAAGAAGGGACAGAGGCTAGCACAGATACGCAGTATTTT
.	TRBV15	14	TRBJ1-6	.	CATSTGWLDSPLHF	TGTGCCACCAGCACAGGTTGGCTGGATTCACCCCTCCACTTT
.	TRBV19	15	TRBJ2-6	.	CASSPHLSGANVLTF	TGTGCCAGTAGCCCACACCTCTCTGGGGCCAACGTCCTGACTTTC
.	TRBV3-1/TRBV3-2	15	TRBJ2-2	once	CASSQVTGNTGELFF	TGTGCCAGCAGCCAAGTCACCGGAAACACCGGGGAGCTGTTTTTT
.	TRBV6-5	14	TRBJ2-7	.	CASRKNKGPYEQYF	TGTGCCAGCAGAAAAAACAAGGGGCCCTACGAGCAGTACTTC
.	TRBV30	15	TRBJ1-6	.	CAWSVPMNYNSPLHF	TGTGCCTGGAGTGTACCGATGAACTATAATTCACCCCTCCACTTT